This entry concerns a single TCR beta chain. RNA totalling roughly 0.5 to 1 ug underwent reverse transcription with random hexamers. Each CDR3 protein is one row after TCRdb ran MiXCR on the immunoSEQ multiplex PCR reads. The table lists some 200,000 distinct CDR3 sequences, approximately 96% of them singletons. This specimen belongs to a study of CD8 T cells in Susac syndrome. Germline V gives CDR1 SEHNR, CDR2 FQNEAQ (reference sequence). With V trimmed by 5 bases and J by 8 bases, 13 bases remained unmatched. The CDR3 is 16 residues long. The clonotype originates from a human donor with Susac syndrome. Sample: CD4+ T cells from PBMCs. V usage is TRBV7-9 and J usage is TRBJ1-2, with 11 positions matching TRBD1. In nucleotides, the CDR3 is TGTGCCAGCAGCACCAGGGGGAGGACAGGGGGCCTCGGCTACACCTTC. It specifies CASSTRGRTGGLGYTF. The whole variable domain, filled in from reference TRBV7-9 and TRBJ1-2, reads DTGVSQNPRHKITKRGQNVTFRCDPISEHNRLYWYRQTLGQGPEFLTYFQNEAQLEKSRLLSDRFSAERPKGSFSTLEIQRTEQGDSAMYLCASSTRGRTGGLGYTFGSGTRLTVV.